Listed here are 10 T cell receptor beta chains from one sample, sequenced in a study of Graves' ophthalmopathy and Graves' hyperthyroidism. Using RNA transcripts, the TCR beta CDR3 regions were amplified. First-round RT-PCR employed HTBI primers, with a second-round multiplex PCR after it. TCRdb ran MiXCR on the multiplex PCR reads and lists one entry per CDR3 protein. The table shows 650,000 to 800,000 distinct CDR3 sequences, with just over 40% occurring only once. Sequenced: peripheral blood. The receptors come from an adult man with Graves' ophthalmopathy.

V usage is TRBV7-6 and J usage is TRBJ2-5; the match to TRBD2 covers 8 bases. This CDR3 region has 16 residues. V was pared by 5 bases and J by 1 base, with 9 bases of the junction left unmatched. Germline V gene data show CDR1 as SGHVS and CDR2 as FNYEAQ. This CDR3 reads CASSPEERGFQETQYF. The CDR3, as DNA: TGTGCCAGCAGCCCCGAGGAGCGGGGGTTCCAAGAGACCCAGTACTTC.

This clonotype was detected ten times or more. The chain joins TRBV24-1 to TRBJ2-5, with TRBD1 matching 11 bases. Trimming at V came to 3 bases and at J to 4 bases, leaving 6 bases not matched to a gene. CDR1 and CDR2 (germline): KGHDR, SFDVKD. The CDR3 is 16 residues long. The CDR3 protein is CATSDRGQGAGETQYF. In DNA form, the CDR3 reads TGTGCCACCAGTGATCGCGGACAGGGGGCGGGAGAGACCCAGTACTTC.

This clonotype showed up many times. The chain is built from TRBV7-9 and TRBJ1-6, with a weak D call TRBD1 (5 bases). The CDR3 has 14 residues. Trimming stripped 6 bases from V and 6 bases from J, with 12 bases between. Germline V gene sequence: CDR1 SEHNR, CDR2 FQNEAQ (reference sequence). The CDR3 here is CASSLGRRNSPLHF. CDR3 coding DNA: TGTGCCAGCAGTCTGGGACGGCGTAATTCACCCCTCCACTTT. The full variable domain, completed using reference TRBV7-9 and TRBJ1-6, is DTGVSQNPRHKITKRGQNVTFRCDPISEHNRLYWYRQTLGQGPEFLTYFQNEAQLEKSRLLSDRFSAERPKGSFSTLEIQRTEQGDSAMYLCASSLGRRNSPLHFGNGTRLTVT.

The genes are TRBV5-1 and TRBJ1-2, with unresolved D. Germline CDR1 is SGHRS and CDR2 is YFSETQ. The ends were cut back, 3 bases at V and 0 bases at J, with 12 bases in the middle. This CDR3 contains 15 residues. The CDR3 protein is CASSSESGANYGYTF. In DNA, the CDR3 is TGCGCCAGCAGCTCGGAGTCTGGCGCTAACTATGGCTACACCTTC.

At least ten counts were recorded for this clonotype. The chain recombines TRBV11-2 with TRBJ1-5, with D uncertain. Germline V gene lookup returns CDR1 SGHAT and CDR2 FQNNGV. Between the trimmed V and J ends, which lost 0 bases and 7 bases, there was a span of 10 bases. The CDR3 totals 14 residues. CDR3 sequence (DNA): TGTGCCAGCAGCTTAGATCACGGCACCCAGCCCCAGCATTTT. Amino acids: CASSLDHGTQPQHF.

This clonotype was found a few times. This sequence joins TRBV12-3 or TRBV12-4 and TRBJ2-7; 10 nucleotides agree with TRBD2. V lost 7 bases, J lost 2 bases, and 5 bases stayed unmatched. CDR3 length: 14 amino acids. CDR3 in amino acids: CASTLAGAPYEQYF. CDR3 DNA: TGTGCCAGCACCCTAGCGGGGGCCCCCTACGAGCAGTACTTC.

In its sample, this clonotype was seen once. The chain employs TRBV7-3 and TRBJ1-5; the D gene is possibly TRBD1 (5 bases). The CDR3 totals 16 residues. Deletions cut 5 bases from V and 8 bases from J, with 22 bases between. Germline CDR1 SGHTA, CDR2 FQGTGA. CDR3 sequence reads: CASSGAGGPGGEPQHF. The CDR3, as DNA: TGTGCCAGCAGCGGAGCGGGAGGGCCGGGGGGTGAGCCCCAGCATTTT.

This chain joins TRBV29-1 and TRBJ2-5; 7 bases fit TRBD2. The DNA end lines up better with TRBJ2-1; the J call may be wrong. The CDR3 is 12 residues long. Per germline, CDR1 SQVTM and CDR2 ANQGSEA. The CDR3 region is CSVELAVGEQFF. For the CDR3, the DNA is TGCAGCGTTGAACTAGCGGTAGGTGAGCAGTTCTTC.

The V gene is TRBV29-1, the J gene TRBJ2-5, with a tentative D call TRBD2 (6 bases). Germline-derived CDR1 and CDR2 are SQVTM and ANQGSEA. The CDR3 is 15 amino acids. V was cut by 3 bases and J by 2 bases, with 16 bases left in between. The CDR3: CSVDDQGGGQETQYF. In nucleotides, the CDR3 is TGCAGCGTTGATGATCAGGGAGGAGGACAAGAGACCCAGTACTTC.

This chain links TRBV12-3 or TRBV12-4 with TRBJ1-1; D remains ambiguous. Between the trimmed V and J ends, which lost 3 bases and 5 bases, there was a span of 10 bases. The CDR3 has 13 residues. The CDR3 loop reads CASSFVFGTEAFF. The CDR3 nucleotides read TGTGCCAGCAGTTTTGTTTTCGGGACTGAAGCTTTCTTT.